The 25 T cell receptor beta chains below were found in one sample sequenced in a study of cytomegalovirus exposure and HLA in healthy donors. The PCR made use of 60 Vbeta and 13 Jbeta primers. Produced via immunoSEQ multiplex PCR; TCRdb's table is partial and in-frame only. Of over 120,000 clones listed, 82% are singletons. Sequencing was carried out using PBMCs. The receptors were sampled from a woman in her sixties in good health and CMV-seropositive.

This clone was counted a single time. The chain combines TRBV5-4 with TRBJ2-5; no clear D. The CDR3 length is 12 residues. Per germline, CDR1 SGHNT and CDR2 YYREEE (reference sequence). V was cut by 4 bases and J by 3 bases, with 7 bases left in between. The CDR3 loop is CASSRGKETQYF. CDR3 sequence (DNA): TGTGCCAGCAGCCGCGGTAAAGAGACCCAGTACTTC.

V and J are TRBV9 and TRBJ2-6, with TRBD1 matching 8 bases. CDR1 SGDLS and CDR2 YYNGEE come from the germline V gene. The CDR3 extends over 18 amino acids. V shed 2 bases and J 0 bases; nucleotides not matched to a gene: 7. The CDR3 DNA sequence: TGTGCCAGCAGCGTGACCTCAGGGGGCAACTCTGGGGCCAACGTCCTGACTTTC. It codes for CASSVTSGGNSGANVLTF.

This clone was detected once. This chain joins TRBV7-9 and TRBJ2-7; maybe TRBD1 (5 bases). The J call may be in error: the DNA end matches TRBJ2-5 better. This CDR3 is 14 amino acids long. The germline V gene encodes CDR1 SEHNR and CDR2 FQNEAQ (reference sequence). CDR3 DNA sequence: TGTGCCAGCAGCTTGGGTCAGGGTGGGGCGACCCAGTACTTC. It specifies CASSLGQGGATQYF.

This clone is a singleton in its sample. This chain links TRBV4-2 with TRBJ2-1, with 9 bases identical to TRBD2. CDR3 length: 13 residues. V shed 6 bases, J shed 5 bases, and the junction held 2 bases outside the gene matches. The V gene's germline CDR1 is LGHNA and CDR2 YNFKEQ. The chain's CDR3 is CASRTSGDNEQFF. DNA for the CDR3: TGTGCCAGCAGGACTAGCGGAGACAATGAGCAGTTCTTC.

This sequence joins TRBV4-3 and TRBJ2-1; 12 nucleotides agree with TRBD2. This CDR3 spans 17 amino acids. With V trimmed by 0 bases and J by 6 bases, 6 bases remained unmatched. CDR1 and CDR2 from the germline V gene are LGHNA and YSLEER. The CDR3 loop is CASSQDRLAGGVNEQFF. In nucleotides, the CDR3 is TGCGCCAGCAGCCAAGATAGGCTAGCGGGGGGGGTCAATGAGCAGTTCTTC.

This clone was detected only once. The genes are TRBV5-1 and TRBJ1-4; D not certain. CDR1 is SGHRS, CDR2 YFSETQ, per germline. CDR3 length: 14 residues. The V end was cut by 0 bases, the J end by 5 bases, with 8 bases between. This CDR3 reads CASSLAGGNEKLFF. Here the CDR3 DNA reads TGCGCCAGCAGCTTGGCAGGAGGCAATGAAAAACTGTTTTTT.

The chain employs TRBV5-1 and TRBJ1-4, with D perhaps TRBD1 (6 bases). Germline V gives CDR1 SGHRS, CDR2 YFSETQ. The CDR3 has 17 residues. V lost 0 bases and J lost 3, with 15 bases in between. CDR3 sequence (DNA): TGCGCCAGCAGCTTGGCCGGGGGGCATACGGCTAATGAAAAACTGTTTTTT. Its translation is CASSLAGGHTANEKLFF.

The rearrangement uses TRBV6-8 and TRBJ2-7; D unresolved. V lost 3 bases and J 2 bases, leaving 11 bases between the germline ends. The germline CDR1 and CDR2 sequences are MNHGY and SAAAGT. The CDR3 length is 14 residues. The CDR3 nucleotides read TGTGCCAGCAGTTATCATACTCCGCCCTACGAGCAGTACTTC. Translation: CASSYHTPPYEQYF.

A word on this clone: The DNA is omitted, as the CDR3 cannot be located on it reliably, and the CDR3 follows TCRdb's listing. The chain is built from TRBV9 and TRBJ1-1; whether TRBD1, the table's D call, matches the DNA was not checked. Both ends counted, the CDR3 spans 15 residues. CDR1 is SGDLS and CDR2 is YYNGEE in the germline V gene. The CDR3 reads CASSVAPGTGSEAFF.

The V and J genes are TRBV6-1 and TRBJ2-7, with D possibly TRBD1 on 5 matching bases. The CDR3 consists of 16 residues. CDR1 and CDR2 from the germline V gene are MNHNS and SASEGT. V gave up 1 base and J gave up 2 bases, with 15 bases separating them. The CDR3 loop is CASSEGRVQDPYEQYF. CDR3 coding DNA: TGTGCCAGCAGTGAAGGCCGTGTACAGGACCCCTACGAGCAGTACTTC.

The gene calls are TRBV7-6 and TRBJ1-5, with unresolved D. The ends were cut back, 5 bases at V and 3 bases at J, with 17 bases in the middle. Germline CDR1 SGHVS, CDR2 FNYEAQ. The CDR3 sequence is 16 residues long. The CDR3 loop reads CASSPRLPRYNQPQHF. CDR3 bases: TGTGCCAGCAGCCCGAGGTTACCCAGATACAATCAGCCCCAGCATTTT.

The chain uses TRBV19 and TRBJ1-2; D perhaps matches TRBD1 (6 bases). The CDR3 loop spans 13 amino acids. V dropped 10 bases and J dropped 4 bases, with 16 bases sitting between them. Germline V lookup: CDR1 LNHDA, CDR2 SQIVND (reference sequence). The CDR3 protein is CATKLGQSYGYTF. The CDR3 DNA sequence: TGTGCCACCAAGCTAGGACAGAGCTATGGCTACACCTTC.

V and J are TRBV18 and TRBJ1-5; D not certain. The V end was cut by 6 bases, the J end by 1 base, with 7 bases between. CDR1 and CDR2 from the germline V gene are KGHSH and LQKENI. This CDR3 has 13 amino acids. CDR3 DNA: TGTGCCAGCTCGAGGGAGAGCAATCAGCCCCAGCATTTT. It codes for CASSRESNQPQHF.

This clone was detected a few times. CDR3 amino acids: CASSSGLAENTGELFF. In nucleotides, the CDR3 is TGTGCCAGCAGCTCTGGACTAGCAGAGAACACCGGGGAGCTGTTTTTT. The V call is TRBV7-9, the J call TRBJ2-2; TRBD2 aligns across 8 bases. Germline V gene lookup returns CDR1 SEHNR and CDR2 FQNEAQ (reference sequence). The CDR3 contains 16 residues. V shed 4 bases and J 1 base; nucleotides not matched to a gene: 5.

The chain joins TRBV19 to TRBJ1-4; D gene ambiguous. V lost 4 bases and J 0 bases, leaving 6 bases between the germline ends. This CDR3 comprises 14 residues. Germline V gene lookup returns CDR1 LNHDA and CDR2 SQIVND (reference sequence). The CDR3 DNA reads TGTGCCAGTAGTAAATCAGCAACTAATGAAAAACTGTTTTTT. Its translation: CASSKSATNEKLFF.

This clone was seen once. V and J are TRBV7-6 and TRBJ2-3, with TRBD2 matching 7 bases. Germline V gene lookup returns CDR1 SGHVS and CDR2 FNYEAQ. This CDR3 region has 15 residues. With 4 bases clipped from V and 4 bases from J, the junction kept 8 bases outside the gene matches. The CDR3 here is CASSSPGGGSDTQYF. The DNA of the CDR3 is TGTGCCAGCAGCTCTCCGGGAGGCGGCTCAGATACGCAGTATTTT.

The chain carries TRBV7-2 and TRBJ2-2; 13 nucleotides agree with TRBD2. Germline trimming cut 8 bases from V and 8 bases from J; bases unmatched to any gene: 5. CDR3 length: 14 residues. Germline values: CDR1 SGHTA, CDR2 FQGNSA. The CDR3: CASGLLAGGGELFF. For the CDR3, the DNA is TGTGCCAGCGGACTACTAGCGGGAGGGGGGGAGCTGTTTTTT.

The V call is TRBV5-1, the J call TRBJ2-6; 7 bases agree with TRBD1. V was clipped by 1 base and J by 3 bases; unmatched bases: 7. This CDR3 spans 17 amino acids. Per the germline V gene, CDR1 is SGHRS and CDR2 is YFSETQ. The CDR3 sequence is CASSLQTGSGGANVLTF. The CDR3 DNA reads as TGCGCCAGCAGCTTGCAGACAGGGTCTGGTGGGGCCAACGTCCTGACTTTC.

The rearrangement links TRBV27 to TRBJ2-1, with TRBD2 matching 11 bases. Trimming took 3 bases from V and 7 from J; bases not matched to a gene: 2. Per the germline V gene, CDR1 is MNHEY and CDR2 is SMNVEV (reference sequence). This CDR3 region has 14 residues. The CDR3 coding sequence is TGTGCCAGCAGTTTTAGCGGGAGGGTAAATGAGCAGTTCTTC. Translation gives CASSFSGRVNEQFF.

V and J are TRBV6-6 and TRBJ1-1; TRBD1 might be the D (5 bases). The CDR3 covers 15 residues. Germline loops: CDR1 MNHNY, CDR2 SVGAGI (reference sequence). V was clipped by 1 base and J by 6 bases, with 15 bases between them. The CDR3 bases are TGTGCCAGCAGTTACTACCTCCAGGGTGAGGCTGAAGCTTTCTTT. Amino acids: CASSYYLQGEAEAFF.

This rearrangement joins TRBV6-5 to TRBJ2-7; 11 nucleotides align to TRBD2. The V and J ends lost 2 bases and 2 bases, in that order; junction bases with no gene match: 2. Germline V gene data show CDR1 as MNHEY and CDR2 as SVGAGI. The CDR3 spans 15 residues. CDR3: CASSYGTSGTYEQYF. For the CDR3, the DNA is TGTGCCAGCAGTTACGGGACTAGCGGCACCTACGAGCAGTACTTC.

This clone showed up just a few times. The chain combines TRBV6-1 with TRBJ2-4, with D unresolved. V was cut by 5 bases and J by 7 bases, with 6 bases left in between. CDR1 and CDR2 from the germline V gene are MNHNS and SASEGT. This CDR3 is built from 11 residues. Written as DNA, the CDR3 is TGTGCCAGCAGTTACGGGAACATTCAGTACTTC. Amino acid sequence: CASSYGNIQYF.

Note on this clone: Other DNA sequences from this sample encode an identical CDR3 as well. V usage is TRBV6-1 and J usage is TRBJ1-2, with 10 bases identical to TRBD1. CDR3 length: 15 residues. V gave up 3 bases and J gave up 6 bases; unmatched junction bases: 7. CDR1 and CDR2 (germline): MNHNS, SASEGT. The CDR3 is CASSDGTGDRNGYTF. CDR3 DNA sequence: TGTGCCAGCAGTGACGGGACAGGGGACCGGAATGGCTACACCTTC.

The V and J genes are TRBV28 and TRBJ1-2; possible D gene TRBD1, 5 bases. CDR1 is MDHEN, CDR2 SYDVKM, per germline. The CDR3 consists of 12 residues. V gave up 1 base and J gave up 8 bases, with 8 bases separating them. This CDR3 reads CASSLLGGGYTF. Here the CDR3 DNA reads TGTGCCAGCAGTTTATTGGGGGGAGGCTACACCTTC.

The chain is built from TRBV6-5 and TRBJ2-7; 12 bases map to TRBD2. This CDR3 region has 15 residues. Germline trimming cut 6 bases from V and 0 bases from J; bases unmatched to any gene: 3. The germline CDR1 and CDR2 sequences are MNHEY and SVGAGI. The CDR3 nucleotides read TGTGCCAGCAGCTGGGGACTAGCGGGCTCCTACGAGCAGTACTTC. As protein: CASSWGLAGSYEQYF.